This T cell receptor (beta chain) is drawn from a study of shared clonotypes between healthy human individuals. On the study more broadly: Three CD4 naive, three CD4 memory, two CD8 naive and one CD8 memory plate were used per donor.

This clone was observed a single time. Its antigen is unknown. Generated by immunoSEQ multiplex PCR, the TCRdb table keeps only in-frame clones and is missing some. The sample shows roughly 1,100,000 clones, approximately 70% of them seen only once. Study-wide points: Clonotype sharing among donors, it was expected, would be affected by sequencing depth. Investigators collected only blood, and repertoires in tissues likely differ.

Source material: memory CD4+ T cells sorted from blood. Subset in this sample: CD45RA-negative fraction. The receptor's source is a man aged 18 to 29 in good health.

This CDR3 is CASSPGGSGNQPQHF. DNA for the CDR3: TGTGCCAGCAGCCCCGGAGGGAGCGGCAATCAGCCCCAGCATTTT. V gene TRBV11-2 combines with J gene TRBJ1-5; no definite D call. Per germline, CDR1 SGHAT and CDR2 FQNNGV. There are 15 residues in the CDR3. V dropped 5 bases and J dropped 2 bases, with 13 bases sitting between them. Looking up the rest from reference TRBV11-2 and TRBJ1-5 gives the full variable domain: EAGVAQSPRYKIIEKRQSVAFWCNPISGHATLYWYQQILGQGPKLLIQFQNNGVVDDSQLPKDRFSAERLKGVDSTLKIQPAKLEDSAVYLCASSPGGSGNQPQHFGDGTRLSIL.